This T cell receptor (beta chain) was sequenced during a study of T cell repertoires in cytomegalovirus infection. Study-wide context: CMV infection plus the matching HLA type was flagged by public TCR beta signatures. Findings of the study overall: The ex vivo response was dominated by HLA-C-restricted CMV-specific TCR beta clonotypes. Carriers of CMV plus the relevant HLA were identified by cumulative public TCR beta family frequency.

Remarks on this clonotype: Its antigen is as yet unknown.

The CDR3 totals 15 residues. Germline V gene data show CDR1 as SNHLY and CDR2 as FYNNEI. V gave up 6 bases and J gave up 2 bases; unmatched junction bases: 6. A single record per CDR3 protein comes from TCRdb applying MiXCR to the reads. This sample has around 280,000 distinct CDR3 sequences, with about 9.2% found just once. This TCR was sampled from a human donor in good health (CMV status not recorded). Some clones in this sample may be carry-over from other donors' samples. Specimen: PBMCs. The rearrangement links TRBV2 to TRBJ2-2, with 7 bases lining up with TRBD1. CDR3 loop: CASRGEGANTGELFF. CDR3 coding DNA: TGTGCCAGCAGGGGTGAGGGGGCTAACACCGGGGAGCTGTTTTTT.